This T cell receptor beta chain was found in a study of blood T cell repertoires in COVID-19. Sequencing was performed with immunoSEQ multiplex PCR; in TCRdb, only in-frame clones are kept and a portion is missing. Here the sample spans just over 300,000 clones, just under 90% being singletons. Germline lookup yields CDR1 SGHVS and CDR2 FNYEAQ. J gave up 5 bases and V 7 bases, and 14 bases lay outside the gene matches. CDR3 length: 17 amino acids. This clone was picked up one time. V and J are TRBV7-6 and TRBJ2-3, with TRBD2 matching over 11 bases. The sequencing sample was made of peripheral blood. The sequence derives from a woman younger than 45 with COVID-19, enrolled during active disease. The CDR3 loop is CASKGSSGGAGGDTQYF. The CDR3 bases are TGTGCCAGCAAGGGAAGTAGCGGGGGGGCCGGTGGAGATACGCAGTATTTT.